These 15 T cell receptor beta chains came from one sample sequenced in a study of OX40 agonist ivuxolimab in advanced cancers. Only in-frame clones appear in the TCRdb table, and some are missing; sequencing was by immunoSEQ multiplex PCR. Seen here are under 150,000 clones, roughly 91% observed once, and the top ten hold roughly 1%. The input for sequencing was CD4+ or CD8+ T cells sorted from blood, taken in a trial of the OX40 agonist ivuxolimab. The receptors originated from an adult with an advanced solid tumor such as melanoma, head and neck, liver or kidney cancer.

The chain joins TRBV30 to TRBJ2-3, with D unresolved. The CDR3 runs to 11 residues. V was pared by 0 bases and J by 5 bases, with 3 bases between. CDR1 and CDR2 from the germline V gene are GTSNPN and SVGIG (reference sequence). As DNA, the CDR3 is TGTGCCTGGAGTGTAGGAGATACGCAGTATTTT. The encoded protein is CAWSVGDTQYF.

This clone was seen a single time. CDR3 nucleotide sequence: TGCGCCAGCAGTGTGACCGGAGGTGAAGCTTTCTTT. Translating gives CASSVTGGEAFF. The V call is TRBV5-1, the J call TRBJ1-1; no reliable D call. CDR3 size: 12 residues. CDR1 and CDR2 from the germline V gene are SGHRS and YFSETQ. Trimming cost V 5 bases and J 7 bases, with 12 bases left between them. The variable domain in full, completed from reference TRBV5-1 and TRBJ1-1, reads KAGVTQTPRYLIKTRGQQVTLSCSPISGHRSVSWYQQTPGQGLQFLFEYFSETQRNKGNFPGRFSGRQFSNSRSEMNVSTLELGDSALYLCASSVTGGEAFFGQGTRLTVV.

The rearrangement links TRBV11-3 to TRBJ2-7; 16 nucleotides align to TRBD2. Germline V CDR1 and CDR2: SGHNT, YENEEA. With V trimmed by 5 bases and J by 13 bases, 5 bases remained unmatched. The CDR3 extends over 13 amino acids. CDR3 DNA: TGTGCCAGCAGCCGCGGGACTAGCGGGGGGGTTTACTTC. Encoded protein: CASSRGTSGGVYF.

V is TRBV9 and J is TRBJ2-7; D perhaps matches TRBD2 (6 bases). This CDR3 region has 14 residues. CDR1 is SGDLS and CDR2 is YYNGEE in the germline V gene. Between the trimmed V and J ends, which lost 4 bases and 2 bases, there was a span of 13 bases. In DNA, the CDR3 is TGTGCCAGCAGCTTGCGGGACGGGCCCTACGAGCAGTACTTC. It yields the protein CASSLRDGPYEQYF. The entire variable domain, with the rest obtained from reference TRBV9 and TRBJ2-7, is as follows: DSGVTQTPKHLITATGQRVTLRCSPRSGDLSVYWYQQSLDQGLQFLIQYYNGEERAKGNILERFSAQQFPDLHSELNLSSLELGDSALYFCASSLRDGPYEQYFGPGTRLTVT.

This clone was found once. The CDR3 DNA is TGCGCCAGCAGCCAAGGGCAGGGGTTCGAAGGAAACACCATATATTTT. The encoded protein is CASSQGQGFEGNTIYF. The V and J genes are TRBV4-3 and TRBJ1-3, with D tentatively TRBD1 (6 bases). Trimming removed 1 base at V and 4 bases at J, with 14 bases between. Per germline, CDR1 LGHNA and CDR2 YSLEER. The CDR3 contains 16 residues.

The rearrangement joins TRBV5-5 to TRBJ2-1, with D tentatively TRBD1 (5 bases). CDR1 SGHKS and CDR2 YYEKEE come from the germline V gene (reference sequence). Trimming took 6 bases from V and 14 from J, leaving 21 bases between them. There are 13 residues in the CDR3. DNA for the CDR3: TGTGCCAGCACCCCCCGGCCGGCAGGGTTGGAGTTCTTC. Encoded protein: CASTPRPAGLEFF.

The chain uses TRBV11-3 and TRBJ2-1, with TRBD2 identical over 14 bases. The CDR3 runs to 15 residues. V lost 5 bases and J lost 6; bases outside the gene matches: 3. From germline, CDR1 is SGHNT and CDR2 YENEEA. The CDR3 spells CASSPGLAGGNEQFF. The CDR3 nucleotides read TGTGCCAGCAGCCCCGGACTAGCGGGAGGCAATGAGCAGTTCTTC. Together with reference TRBV11-3 and TRBJ2-1, the CDR3 gives the full variable domain: EAGVVQSPRYKIIEKKQPVAFWCNPISGHNTLYWYLQNLGQGPELLIRYENEEAVDDSQLPKDRFSAERLKGVDSTLKIQPAELGDSAVYLCASSPGLAGGNEQFFGPGTRLTVL.

The J gene is TRBJ1-1, the V gene TRBV5-4, with 9 bases that match TRBD1. This CDR3 comprises 12 residues. CDR1 and CDR2 (germline): SGHNT, YYREEE (reference sequence). V was pared by 10 bases and J by 0 bases, with 1 base of the junction left unmatched. The CDR3 loop reads CAGQGLNTEAFF. The CDR3 DNA reads TGTGCCGGACAGGGGTTGAACACTGAAGCTTTCTTT.

The V and J genes are TRBV29-1 and TRBJ2-3; 10 bases fit TRBD2. The ends lost 7 bases at V and 4 bases at J; junction bases unmatched: 5. Per germline, CDR1 SQVTM and CDR2 ANQGSEA. The CDR3 covers 13 residues. CDR3 coding DNA: TGCAGCGCCCTAGCGGGAGTTGCAGATACGCAGTATTTT. This gives the protein CSALAGVADTQYF.

This rearrangement joins TRBV9 to TRBJ2-2; no firm D call. The CDR3 has 14 amino acids. Trimming cost V 1 base and J 6 bases, with 10 bases left between them. CDR1 and CDR2 from the germline V gene are SGDLS and YYNGEE. The CDR3 reads CASSVRGLPGELFF. CDR3 bases: TGTGCCAGCAGCGTAAGAGGCCTGCCCGGGGAGCTGTTTTTT. The full variable domain, completed using reference TRBV9 and TRBJ2-2, is DSGVTQTPKHLITATGQRVTLRCSPRSGDLSVYWYQQSLDQGLQFLIQYYNGEERAKGNILERFSAQQFPDLHSELNLSSLELGDSALYFCASSVRGLPGELFFGEGSRLTVL.

The chain employs TRBV4-2 and TRBJ1-3; D gene ambiguous. Per the germline V gene, CDR1 is LGHNA and CDR2 is YNFKEQ. The CDR3 is 17 amino acids. V dropped 1 base and J dropped 0 bases, with 13 bases sitting between them. The CDR3 sequence is CASSQGRDSSSGNTIYF. The DNA of the CDR3 is TGTGCCAGCAGCCAAGGAAGGGATTCTAGCTCTGGAAACACCATATATTTT.

The chain combines TRBV6-5 with TRBJ1-1; D not certain. V was cut by 0 bases and J by 1 base, with 9 bases left in between. Germline V CDR1 and CDR2: MNHEY, SVGAGI. The CDR3 sequence is 15 residues long. This chain's CDR3 is CASSYSGRKNTEAFF. The CDR3 DNA follows: TGTGCCAGCAGTTACTCAGGGCGGAAGAACACTGAAGCTTTCTTT.

The chain has TRBV28 and TRBJ1-4, with 7 bases fitting TRBD1. CDR1 and CDR2 from the germline V gene are MDHEN and SYDVKM. This CDR3 comprises 18 residues. Trimming took 5 bases from V and 0 from J; bases not matched to a gene: 12. CDR3 sequence (DNA): TGTGCCAGCAGTCCAGGACAGGATCAATACGCAACTAATGAAAAACTGTTTTTT. This codes for CASSPGQDQYATNEKLFF.

J is TRBJ1-1 and V is TRBV6-5; D is undetermined. Germline V gene sequence: CDR1 MNHEY, CDR2 SVGAGI. V dropped 2 bases and J dropped 0 bases, with 7 bases sitting between them. This CDR3 comprises 14 residues. The CDR3 loop is CASSYPRLNTEAFF. The CDR3 DNA is TGTGCCAGCAGTTACCCCAGGTTGAACACTGAAGCTTTCTTT.

The CDR3 here is CAAGQINQPQHF. CDR3 sequence (DNA): TGTGCCGCGGGACAGATCAATCAGCCCCAGCATTTT. The chain combines TRBV6-6 with TRBJ1-5; 7 bases fit TRBD1. Losses at the gene ends were 11 bases for V and 3 bases for J; bases not matched to a gene: 4. The CDR3 has 12 amino acids. From germline, CDR1 is MNHNY and CDR2 SVGAGI (reference sequence).